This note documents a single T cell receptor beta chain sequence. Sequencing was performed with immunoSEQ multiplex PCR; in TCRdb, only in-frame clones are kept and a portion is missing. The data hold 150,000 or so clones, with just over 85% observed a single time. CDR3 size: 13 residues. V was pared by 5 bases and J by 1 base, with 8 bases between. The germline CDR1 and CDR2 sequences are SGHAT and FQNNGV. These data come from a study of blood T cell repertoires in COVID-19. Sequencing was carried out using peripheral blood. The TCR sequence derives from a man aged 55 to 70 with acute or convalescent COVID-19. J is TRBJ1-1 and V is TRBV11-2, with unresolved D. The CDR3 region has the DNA TGTGCCAGCAGCGAGTGGGCGAACACTGAAGCTTTCTTT. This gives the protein CASSEWANTEAFF.